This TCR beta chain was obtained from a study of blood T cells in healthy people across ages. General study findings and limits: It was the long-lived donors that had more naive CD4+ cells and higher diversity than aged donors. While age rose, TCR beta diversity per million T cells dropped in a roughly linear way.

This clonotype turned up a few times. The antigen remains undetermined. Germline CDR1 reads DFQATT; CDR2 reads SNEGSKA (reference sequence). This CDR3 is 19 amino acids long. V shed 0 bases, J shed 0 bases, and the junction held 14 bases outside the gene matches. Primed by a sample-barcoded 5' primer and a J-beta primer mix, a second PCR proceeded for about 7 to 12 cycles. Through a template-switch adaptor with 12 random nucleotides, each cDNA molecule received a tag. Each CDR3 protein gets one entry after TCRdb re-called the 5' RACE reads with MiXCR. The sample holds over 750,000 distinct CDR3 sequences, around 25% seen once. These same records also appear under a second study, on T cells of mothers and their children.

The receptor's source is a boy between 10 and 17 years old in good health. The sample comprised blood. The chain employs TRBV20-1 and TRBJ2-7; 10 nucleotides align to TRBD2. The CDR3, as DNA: TGCAGTGCTAGAGAAGGACTAGCGGCTCGGGAGGGCTACTCCTACGAGCAGTACTTC. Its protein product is CSAREGLAAREGYSYEQYF.